The next 26 T cell receptor beta chains were all read from a single sample in a study of blood T cell repertoires in COVID-19. Profiling relied on immunoSEQ multiplex PCR, and the TCRdb table lists in-frame clones only, not all of them. The profile shows 190,000 or so clones, roughly 86% of them singletons. Sequenced sample: peripheral blood. The receptors shown here come from a man between 40 and 49 years old with active or convalescent COVID-19.

V gene TRBV5-1 combines with J gene TRBJ1-2, with TRBD1 identical over 9 bases. The CDR3 is 18 residues long. Per germline, CDR1 SGHRS and CDR2 YFSETQ. V lost 2 bases to trimming and J lost 4 bases; unmatched junction nucleotides: 15. The CDR3 region is CASSFGAQTGGLPYGYTF. Written as DNA, the CDR3 is TGCGCCAGCAGCTTCGGGGCCCAGACAGGGGGGCTACCCTATGGCTACACCTTC.

V is TRBV6-4 and J is TRBJ1-2; possible D gene TRBD1, 5 bases. Germline CDR1 is MRHNA and CDR2 is SNTAGT. The CDR3 loop spans 13 amino acids. V was cut by 4 bases and J by 5 bases, with 11 bases left in between. CDR3 protein: CASSVGGGYGYTF. The CDR3 DNA reads as TGTGCCAGCAGTGTCGGGGGAGGTTATGGCTACACCTTC.

The genes are TRBV11-2 and TRBJ1-1; D is undetermined. Deletions cut 5 bases from V and 5 bases from J, with 12 bases between. The germline gives CDR1 SGHAT, CDR2 FQNNGV. There are 13 residues in the CDR3. CDR3 coding DNA: TGTGCCAGCAGCCCCCCAGGTAGGACTGAAGCTTTCTTT. It yields the protein CASSPPGRTEAFF.

The rearrangement links TRBV3-1 (or the pseudogene TRBV3-2) to TRBJ1-2; D may be TRBD1 (5 bases). Germline values: CDR1 LGHDT, CDR2 YNNKEL (reference sequence). The CDR3 runs to 15 residues. Trimming removed 0 bases from V and 2 bases from J, with 10 bases in between. The CDR3 spells CASSQDGGSNYGYTF. Written as DNA, the CDR3 is TGTGCCAGCAGCCAAGACGGGGGATCCAACTATGGCTACACCTTC.

This chain connects TRBV27 to TRBJ2-2; 7 bases are shared with TRBD1. This CDR3 has 15 residues. Germline V CDR1 and CDR2: MNHEY, SMNVEV (reference sequence). With 6 bases clipped from V and 1 base from J, the junction kept 5 bases outside the gene matches. CDR3 sequence: CASRETGLNTGELFF. DNA of the CDR3: TGTGCCAGCAGGGAGACAGGGTTGAACACCGGGGAGCTGTTTTTT.

Only a few counts were recorded for this clone. The CDR3 sequence is CATRPGLAVDTGELFF. The CDR3 DNA sequence: TGTGCCACCAGACCGGGACTAGCGGTAGACACCGGGGAGCTGTTTTTT. J is TRBJ2-2 and V is TRBV15, with 11 bases aligning to TRBD2. CDR3 length: 16 amino acids. Germline-derived CDR1 and CDR2 are LNHNV and YYDKDF (reference sequence). Trimming cost V 6 bases and J 3 bases; bases outside gene matches: 6. Full variable domain (remainder filled in from reference TRBV15 and TRBJ2-2): DAMVIQNPRYQVTQFGKPVTLSCSQTLNHNVMYWYQQKSSQAPKLLFHYYDKDFNNEADTPDNFQSRRPNTSFCFLDIRSPGLGDTAMYLCATRPGLAVDTGELFFGEGSRLTVL.

This chain joins TRBV7-9 and TRBJ1-5; 7 nucleotides agree with TRBD1. Germline V gene sequence: CDR1 SEHNR, CDR2 FQNEAQ (reference sequence). This CDR3 comprises 15 residues. V lost 5 bases to trimming and J lost 5 bases; unmatched junction nucleotides: 9. The chain's CDR3 is CASSAAGTDYQPQHF. The CDR3, as DNA: TGTGCCAGCAGCGCCGCCGGGACAGATTATCAGCCCCAGCATTTT. Full variable domain (rest looked up from reference TRBV7-9 and TRBJ1-5): DTGVSQNPRHKITKRGQNVTFRCDPISEHNRLYWYRQTLGQGPEFLTYFQNEAQLEKSRLLSDRFSAERPKGSFSTLEIQRTEQGDSAMYLCASSAAGTDYQPQHFGDGTRLSIL.

Only one count was recorded for this clone. V gene TRBV19 combines with J gene TRBJ2-2, with 9 nucleotides matching TRBD1. Germline trimming cut 5 bases from V and 2 bases from J; bases unmatched to any gene: 6. The CDR3 is 16 residues long. Germline CDR1 reads LNHDA; CDR2 reads SQIVND (reference sequence). Here the CDR3 reads CASSGRDRVNTGELFF. In nucleotides, the CDR3 is TGTGCCAGTAGTGGCCGGGACAGGGTCAACACCGGGGAGCTGTTTTTT.

The table lists this clone with a count of one. The chain uses TRBV9 and TRBJ1-5, with unresolved D. V was shortened by 2 bases and J by 9 bases, with 12 bases between the two germline ends. The CDR3 is 13 amino acids. Germline loops: CDR1 SGDLS, CDR2 YYNGEE. The CDR3 nucleotides are TGTGCCAGCAGCGTCGGGGAGGCGGGGCCCCAGCATTTT. Protein sequence: CASSVGEAGPQHF.

The genes are TRBV5-4 and TRBJ2-7; D is possibly TRBD1 (5 bases). Trimming pared 4 bases from V and 4 bases from J, leaving 18 bases between. This CDR3 region has 15 residues. The germline gives CDR1 SGHNT, CDR2 YYREEE (reference sequence). The CDR3 nucleotides read TGTGCCAGCAGCCCCGTGCAGGGTTCGGAGTACGAGCAGTACTTC. It codes for CASSPVQGSEYEQYF.

This sequence joins TRBV6-5 and TRBJ2-1; D not resolved. This CDR3 spans 11 amino acids. CDR1 is MNHEY and CDR2 is SVGAGI in the germline V gene. The V end was cut by 7 bases, the J end by 8 bases, with 9 bases between. CDR3 nucleotide sequence: TGTGCCAGCAAGAGCTTAGATGAGCAGTTCTTC. Translated, it gives CASKSLDEQFF.

The rearrangement links TRBV15 to TRBJ2-5; possible D gene TRBD1, 6 bases. There are 14 residues in the CDR3. CDR1 LNHNV and CDR2 YYDKDF come from the germline V gene (reference sequence). The V end lost 5 bases, the J end lost 0 bases, and 10 bases lay between the germline ends. The CDR3 bases are TGTGCCACCAGCCGCGACAGGAACCAAGAGACCCAGTACTTC. Its protein is CATSRDRNQETQYF.

The rearrangement joins TRBV18 to TRBJ1-2; 7 bases line up with TRBD1. This CDR3 spans 13 amino acids. V was pared by 3 bases and J by 8 bases, with 6 bases of the junction left unmatched. Per germline, CDR1 KGHSH and CDR2 LQKENI. The DNA for the CDR3 is TGTGCCAGCTCACCCCGACAGGGAGAGGGCTACACCTTC. This codes for CASSPRQGEGYTF.

The rearrangement joins TRBV25-1 to TRBJ1-3; D uncertain. Germline V gene data show CDR1 as MGHDK and CDR2 as SYGVNS. Trimming cost V 6 bases and J 1 base, with 4 bases left between them. The CDR3 loop spans 12 amino acids. CDR3 loop: CASSQSGNTIYF. CDR3 in DNA: TGTGCCAGCAGCCAATCTGGAAACACCATATATTTT.

The J gene is TRBJ2-5, the V gene TRBV5-5, with D maybe TRBD2 (5 bases). Per germline, CDR1 SGHKS and CDR2 YYEKEE (reference sequence). There are 15 residues in the CDR3. V was cut by 3 bases and J by 2 bases, with 14 bases left in between. Here the CDR3 reads CASSSKPGWQETQYF. CDR3 nucleotides: TGTGCCAGCAGCTCAAAGCCGGGGTGGCAAGAGACCCAGTACTTC.

The chain recombines TRBV28 with TRBJ2-7, with TRBD1 identical over 10 bases. The CDR3 length is 15 residues. Germline lookup yields CDR1 MDHEN and CDR2 SYDVKM. After removal of 0 bases from V and 3 bases from J, the junction contained 2 bases not matched to a gene. The CDR3 DNA reads as TGTGCCAGCAGTTTATGGGGACAGGGGAACTACGAGCAGTACTTC. Translated: CASSLWGQGNYEQYF.

The chain is built from TRBV5-4 and TRBJ2-1; 8 nucleotides agree with TRBD1. This CDR3 region has 17 residues. V was clipped by 3 bases and J by 8 bases; unmatched bases: 16. CDR1 SGHNT and CDR2 YYREEE come from the germline V gene (reference sequence). The chain's CDR3 is CASSSQFRTGSLDEQFF. CDR3 coding DNA: TGTGCCAGCAGCTCGCAGTTCAGGACAGGGTCTTTAGATGAGCAGTTCTTC.

V gene TRBV19 combines with J gene TRBJ1-3; 9 bases align to TRBD1. The CDR3 spans 14 residues. Germline CDR1 reads LNHDA; CDR2 reads SQIVND (reference sequence). J was trimmed by 7 bases and V by 3 bases; bases with no gene match: 4. The CDR3 bases are TGTGCCAGTAGTATTGCTGGACAGGGGAACACCATATATTTT. This gives the protein CASSIAGQGNTIYF.

The gene calls are TRBV5-1 and TRBJ2-7; maybe TRBD1 (6 bases). The CDR3 runs 13 residues. Per germline, CDR1 SGHRS and CDR2 YFSETQ. With 4 bases removed from V and 2 bases from J, the gap between germline ends came to 10 bases. The DNA for the CDR3 is TGCGCCAGCAGCAGGGACAAGGCCTACGAGCAGTACTTC. Its protein product is CASSRDKAYEQYF.

The chain links TRBV28 to TRBJ1-5; D unclear. The germline V and J ends were trimmed by 2 bases and 1 base, with 6 bases remaining between them. Germline loops: CDR1 MDHEN, CDR2 SYDVKM. The CDR3 sequence is 14 residues long. The CDR3, as DNA: TGTGCCAGCAGTTTAATAAGCAGCAATCAGCCCCAGCATTTT. It codes for CASSLISSNQPQHF. The variable domain in full, completed from reference TRBV28 and TRBJ1-5, reads DVKVTQSSRYLVKRTGEKVFLECVQDMDHENMFWYRQDPGLGLRLIYFSYDVKMKEKGDIPEGYSVSREKKERFSLILESASTNQTSMYLCASSLISSNQPQHFGDGTRLSIL.

On this clone itself: One junction end disagrees with the germline gene, perhaps due to a read error. The chain links TRBV7-7 to TRBJ2-2, with 15 bases matching TRBD2. This CDR3 spans 16 amino acids. The germline V gene has CDR1 SSHAT and CDR2 FNYEAQ (reference sequence). The CDR3 sequence is CASSSGLAGGFGELFF. CDR3 coding DNA: TGTGCTAGCAGCTCGGGACTAGCGGGGGGTTTCGGGGAGCTGTTTTTT.

CDR3 in amino acids: CASSPGFGYEKLFF. The CDR3 nucleotides read TGTGCCAGCTCACCGGGCTTTGGTTATGAAAAACTGTTTTTT. This rearrangement joins TRBV18 to TRBJ1-4, with unresolved D. CDR3 length equals 14 residues. Trimming removed 3 bases from V and 6 bases from J, with 11 bases in between. Germline V gene lookup returns CDR1 KGHSH and CDR2 LQKENI.

The V gene is TRBV30, the J gene TRBJ1-1, with D possibly TRBD1 on 5 matching bases. CDR1 and CDR2 from the germline V gene are GTSNPN and SVGIG (reference sequence). Trimming shortened V by 2 bases and J by 1 base, and 11 bases separated the two germline ends. The CDR3 extends over 14 amino acids. The CDR3 DNA reads TGTGCCTGGAGTATCGACGGGGGGAACACTGAAGCTTTCTTT. Protein product: CAWSIDGGNTEAFF. Variable domain in full (rest from reference TRBV30 and TRBJ1-1): SQTIHQWPATLVQPVGSPLSLECTVEGTSNPNLYWYRQAAGRGLQLLFYSVGIGQISSEVPQNLSASRPQDRQFILSSKKLLLSDSGFYLCAWSIDGGNTEAFFGQGTRLTVV.

The J gene is TRBJ2-7, the V gene TRBV14, with TRBD2 as a possible D gene (5 bases). This CDR3 spans 12 amino acids. The V and J ends lost 0 bases and 10 bases respectively, with 10 bases between them. The germline V gene encodes CDR1 SGHDN and CDR2 FVKESK. In DNA, the CDR3 is TGTGCCAGCAGCCAAGATTGGAGGTACCAGTACTTC. Amino acids: CASSQDWRYQYF.

V usage is TRBV3-1 (or the pseudogene TRBV3-2) and J usage is TRBJ1-5; the D gene is possibly TRBD1 (5 bases). There are 18 residues in the CDR3. V dropped 6 bases and J dropped 1 base, with 22 bases sitting between them. Germline values: CDR1 LGHDT, CDR2 YNNKEL (reference sequence). CDR3 sequence: CASRRHRETEGSNQPQHF. The DNA of the CDR3 is TGTGCCAGCAGGCGTCATAGGGAAACGGAGGGGAGCAATCAGCCCCAGCATTTT.

The V gene is TRBV7-2, the J gene TRBJ1-4, with 8 bases identical to TRBD1. The germline gives CDR1 SGHTA, CDR2 FQGNSA. The CDR3 length is 15 residues. The ends lost 5 bases at V and 5 bases at J; junction bases unmatched: 7. This chain's CDR3 is CASSLDRAANEKLFF. The CDR3 DNA is TGTGCCAGCAGCCTGGACAGGGCGGCGAATGAAAAACTGTTTTTT.